What follows is one TCR beta chain and its context. Its target is unknown. The data derive from a study of cytomegalovirus exposure and HLA in healthy donors. PCR used 60 Vbeta primers and 13 Jbeta primers. TCRdb keeps only in-frame clones here, not all; method: immunoSEQ multiplex PCR. This sample has about 170,000 clones, with 73% found just once. Study results and limitations: Reportedly, fewer N-insertions than the roughly 600-donor mean appeared in an Asian-associated ancestry cluster in a later analysis.

Healthy people donating bone marrow made up the donors. The CDR3 loop spans 13 amino acids. The germline V and J ends were trimmed by 0 bases and 6 bases, with 9 bases remaining between them. Germline V gene sequence: CDR1 MGHRA, CDR2 YSYEKL. This sequence originates from a woman younger than 30 in good health and CMV-seropositive. This chain connects TRBV4-1 to TRBJ2-7; TRBD2 might be the D (5 bases). Sequenced input: PBMCs. The CDR3 bases are TGCGCCAGCAGCCAAGAGAGGGCGGGCGAGCAGTACTTC. It yields the protein CASSQERAGEQYF.